The TCR beta chain under discussion was sequenced for a study of blood T cells in healthy people across ages (dated by TCRdb to about 2015). Context from the whole study: Template switching captured roughly one uniquely barcoded TCR beta cDNA molecule per two T cells in model experiments. To track age-related changes in TCR beta repertoire diversity, the study relied on deep sequencing normalized with unique cDNA molecular identifiers. Donors were grouped into four age groups: young (average approximately 15 years), middle-aged (under 40), aged (roughly 62) and long-lived (roughly 80). Donors of different ages were randomly distributed across sequencing lanes to avoid experimental bias. Using the same blood draw, the study looked at two additional independent replicas of 1 million unique cDNA reads for two donors, one aged 18 to 29 and the other aged 80 or older.

The method was 5' RACE. Sequenced using an Illumina HiSeq 2500. A second PCR of about 6 to 11 cycles was performed with a sample-barcoded 5' primer and a J-beta primer mix. A unique molecular identifier was introduced onto each TCR beta cDNA molecule by a template-switch 5' adaptor carrying 12 random nucleotides. At least 3 million CDR3-containing paired-end reads were obtained from each sample. All of the RNA was converted into first-strand cDNA using the Mint cDNA synthesis kit, with a TRBC-specific oligonucleotide serving as the primer. Following uracil-DNA glycosylase treatment, a first 18-cycle PCR with universal primers M1SS and BC2_uni_R was performed on all cDNA. In the authors' own workflow: Each sample was normalized by randomly selecting 1 million high-quality reads, each carrying a distinct molecular identifier. Instead of being binned into consensus sequences, reads with shared molecular identifiers were discarded. MiTCR, with a Q25 quality threshold and the strictest error-elimination algorithm, was used for CDR3 identification, clonotype clustering and error correction. A nonparametric unseen species model with Euler transformation was used to estimate a lower bound on total TCR beta diversity. The raw public reads went through TCRdb reprocessing: fastp at Q25, MiXCR clone calling, in-frame beta chains kept. Records with the same CDR3 protein are collapsed into one entry carrying the most frequent genes and DNA. For this entry, the V and J calls and clone size follow TCRdb and not the study's own pipeline. The table for this sample lists 1.5 million to 1.8 million distinct CDR3 sequences; roughly 43% of them were counted only once. The top ten constitute 4% of the sample.

The full study reports these points: Observed TCR beta diversity per million T cells fell roughly linearly with age, and a significant reduction was already apparent by age roughly 40. Donor CMV infection status was unknown, potentially confounding age-related changes in expanded clonotypes. Estimates of total diversity based on one million sequenced T cells were considered lower bounds and underestimates. Compared with the aged group, the long-lived group had more naive CD4+ T cells, fewer expanded clones and increased TCR diversity, suggesting age selection. Bulk unsorted PBMC profiling prevented conclusive comparison of naive and antigen-experienced compartments. The percentage of naive T cells measured by flow cytometry correlated strongly with observed TCR beta diversity.

Systemically healthy Caucasian individuals from Russia, some 36 in total and aged roughly 6 to 90 years, were included as donors. Approximately 9.7 milliliters of peripheral blood were drawn from each donor into EDTA-treated Vacutainer tubes. Ficoll-Paque density-gradient centrifugation was used to isolate PBMCs, with at least 6 million obtained per sample. Total RNA, at least 6 micrograms per sample, was extracted from PBMCs with Trizol reagent. Naive CD45RAhigh/CD27high T cell percentages were measured by flow cytometry on a PBMC aliquot from every donor. This clonotype was seen a handful of times. Its antigen remains unidentified. No much larger clonotype is one base removed from it; base qualities were not supplied. Spanning cysteine to phenylalanine, the CDR3 consists of 15 amino acids. Just the 45-base CDR3 DNA is kept, in frame starting at base 1. Via the germline V gene, CDR1 is MNHEY and CDR2 SVGAGI. V and J are truncated by 5 bases and 5 bases respectively, leaving an intervening sequence of 18 bases.

The rearranged chain carries TRBV6-5 and TRBJ2-5, with TRBD2 tentatively as D gene (5 bases match). The sequence was obtained from a woman under 30 in good health. Sequenced material: blood. This receptor has the CDR3 CASSMKGSFWETQYF. The nucleotides are TGTGCCAGCAGTATGAAAGGGAGCTTCTGGGAGACCCAGTACTTC.